Below, 27 T cell receptor beta chains from the same sample are listed, as sequenced in a study of EBV T-cell therapy then PD-1 blockade in nasopharyngeal carcinoma. As to treatment: AdE1-LMPpoly-expanded autologous EBV-specific T-cell therapy followed by anti-PD-1 nivolumab. Antigen specificity for these receptors is unknown. Sequenced by immunoSEQ multiplex PCR; TCRdb stores in-frame clones only, minus some. The top ten clones hold around 24% of a sample with around 22,000 clones, under 90% of them seen once. The sample here was CD8+ T cells from blood, taken at day -245 from a patient whose treatment included autologous EBV-specific T cells and nivolumab. All receptors come from a man between 40 and 49 years old with nasopharyngeal carcinoma.

This clone is termed medium-sized (0.01 to 0.1%). This chain joins TRBV7-6 and TRBJ1-3, with a possible D match to TRBD1 (5 bases). The CDR3 consists of 16 residues. The ends were cut back, 1 base at V and 8 bases at J, with 18 bases in the middle. Germline assignment: CDR1 SGHVS and CDR2 FNYEAQ. Here the CDR3 reads CASSLGQSFGGDTIYF. In nucleotides, the CDR3 is TGTGCCAGCAGCTTAGGGCAGTCCTTCGGGGGAGACACCATATATTTT.

This chain uses TRBV6-6 with TRBJ2-1; a possible D gene is TRBD1 (5 bases). The CDR3 is 15 residues long. V lost 0 bases and J lost 7, with 13 bases in between. Looked up from germline, CDR1 is MNHNY and CDR2 is SVGAGI (reference sequence). CDR3 in DNA: TGTGCCAGCAGTTACTCGAGCAGGGTTTCGAATGAGCAGTTCTTC. It yields the protein CASSYSSRVSNEQFF.

The chain uses TRBV7-9 and TRBJ1-1; 8 nucleotides line up with TRBD1. CDR3 size: 13 residues. The J segment lost 6 bases and the V segment lost 5 bases, leaving 5 bases of the junction unmatched. Germline V gene lookup returns CDR1 SEHNR and CDR2 FQNEAQ (reference sequence). This CDR3 is CASSPGTGPEAFF. DNA of the CDR3: TGTGCCAGCAGCCCCGGGACAGGTCCTGAAGCTTTCTTT.

V and J are TRBV7-2 and TRBJ2-5; 12 bases map to TRBD2. Trimming at V came to 5 bases and at J to 1 base, leaving 5 bases not matched to a gene. Per the germline V gene, CDR1 is SGHTA and CDR2 is FQGNSA. The CDR3 length is 16 residues. The DNA of the CDR3 is TGTGCCAGCAGCCAAGGACTAGCGGGGCGCCAAGAGACCCAGTACTTC. This encodes CASSQGLAGRQETQYF.

This clone showed up just once. The genes are TRBV10-3 and TRBJ2-4; TRBD1 or TRBD2 may be the D gene (5 bases each). The V gene's germline CDR1 is ENHRY and CDR2 SYGVKD. The CDR3 has 16 amino acids. Deletions cut 6 bases from V and 0 bases from J, with 15 bases between. CDR3: CAISDRGTLAKNIQYF. The CDR3 bases are TGTGCCATCAGCGACCGAGGGACCCTAGCCAAAAACATTCAGTACTTC.

This clone was observed a single time. The V and J genes are TRBV7-8 and TRBJ1-2; no definite D call. CDR3 length: 12 residues. Germline assignment: CDR1 SGHVS and CDR2 FQNEAQ. Trimming left V 1 base short and J 6 bases short, with 6 bases between. This CDR3 is CASSLGMDGYTF. As DNA, the CDR3 is TGTGCCAGCAGCTTAGGTATGGATGGCTACACCTTC.

The rearrangement links TRBV14 to TRBJ2-7; D tentatively fits TRBD1 or TRBD2 (5 bases each). The CDR3 contains 14 residues. Germline CDR1 reads SGHDN; CDR2 reads FVKESK. The germline V and J ends were trimmed by 4 bases and 0 bases, with 10 bases remaining between them. In nucleotides, the CDR3 is TGTGCCAGCAGCCCGCTGGGGGTCTCCTACGAGCAGTACTTC. Amino acids: CASSPLGVSYEQYF.

Relative to its sample, this clone is medium-sized (0.01 to 0.1%). The chain employs TRBV5-1 and TRBJ2-1; 7 nucleotides agree with TRBD2. Germline CDR1 reads SGHRS; CDR2 reads YFSETQ. The CDR3 length is 16 residues. Unmatched junction bases numbered 12, after V lost 6 bases and J lost 3 bases. CDR3 nucleotides: TGCGCCAGCACCCCTCCGGGGCGGGAGTTCTACAATGAGCAGTTCTTC. Translated, it gives CASTPPGREFYNEQFF.

This clone is a singleton in its sample. The V gene is TRBV4-3, the J gene TRBJ2-7; TRBD1 agrees at 9 bases. J gave up 4 bases and V 0 bases, and 7 bases lay outside the gene matches. This CDR3 spans 16 amino acids. Germline CDR1 LGHNA, CDR2 YSLEER. CDR3 loop: CASSQDPGDRAYEQYF. The CDR3 DNA is TGCGCCAGCAGCCAAGATCCGGGGGACAGGGCATACGAGCAGTACTTC.

V gene TRBV4-3 combines with J gene TRBJ1-1, with unresolved D. CDR3 length: 16 amino acids. Germline lookup yields CDR1 LGHNA and CDR2 YSLEER. V lost 0 bases, J lost 0 bases, and 11 bases lay in between. As DNA, the CDR3 is TGCGCCAGCAGCCAAGAGCAGAGACATTTGAACACTGAAGCTTTCTTT. Protein sequence: CASSQEQRHLNTEAFF.

The chain employs TRBV15 and TRBJ2-5; maybe TRBD2 (6 bases). With 9 bases removed from V and 1 base from J, the gap between germline ends came to 15 bases. Germline-derived CDR1 and CDR2 are LNHNV and YYDKDF (reference sequence). The CDR3 loop spans 14 amino acids. CDR3 DNA: TGTGCCACGGGGCGGGCGGGGATCCAAGAGACCCAGTACTTC. It yields the protein CATGRAGIQETQYF.

The genes are TRBV6-6 and TRBJ2-5; D could derive from TRBD1 or TRBD2 (5 bases each). The V and J ends lost 5 bases and 1 base respectively, with 11 bases between them. The length of the CDR3 is 14 residues. Germline CDR1 MNHNY, CDR2 SVGAGI (reference sequence). CDR3 bases: TGTGCCAGCAGTCCCGAGGGGATCCAAGAGACCCAGTACTTC. It yields the protein CASSPEGIQETQYF.

The chain is built from TRBV6-5 and TRBJ2-3; a possible D gene is TRBD2 (5 bases). V was pared by 0 bases and J by 5 bases, with 15 bases between. In germline, CDR1 is MNHEY, CDR2 SVGAGI. CDR3 length equals 16 residues. CDR3 loop: CASSYSTGVIGDTQYF. CDR3 coding DNA: TGTGCCAGCAGTTACTCGACCGGGGTGATTGGAGATACGCAGTATTTT.

The sample holds a few counts of this clone. This rearrangement joins TRBV6-1 to TRBJ2-7; D assignment may be TRBD1 or TRBD2 (5 bases each). CDR1 is MNHNS and CDR2 is SASEGT in the germline V gene. V dropped 0 bases and J dropped 1 base, with 7 bases sitting between them. CDR3 length equals 14 residues. CDR3 sequence (DNA): TGTGCCAGCAGTGAAGCCGAGGGGTCCTACGAGCAGTACTTC. The encoded protein is CASSEAEGSYEQYF.

The chain has TRBV28 and TRBJ1-4, with unresolved D. The V end lost 2 bases, the J end lost 0 bases, and 13 bases lay between the germline ends. CDR3 size: 17 residues. The germline CDR1 and CDR2 sequences are MDHEN and SYDVKM. CDR3 amino acids: CASSLETTSSTNEKLFF. The CDR3 DNA reads as TGTGCCAGCAGTTTAGAGACTACGAGTTCAACTAATGAAAAACTGTTTTTT.

The chain recombines TRBV6-2 or TRBV6-3 with TRBJ2-7; D might be TRBD1 or TRBD2, each matching 5 bases. Germline CDR1 is MNHEY and CDR2 is SVGEGT. Trimming left V 4 bases short and J 1 base short, with 5 bases between. The CDR3 is 12 amino acids. The CDR3 here is CASSWGSYEQYF. The CDR3, as DNA: TGTGCCAGCAGTTGGGGGTCCTACGAGCAGTACTTC.

This chain links TRBV7-8 with TRBJ2-5; D may be TRBD1 (8 bases). Trimming stripped 5 bases from V and 4 bases from J, with 20 bases between. The CDR3 runs to 16 residues. Germline CDR1 SGHVS, CDR2 FQNEAQ. In DNA form, the CDR3 reads TGTGCCAGCAGCACGAGGACAGGGAGGGTTGGAGAGACCCAGTACTTC. Amino acids: CASSTRTGRVGETQYF.

V is TRBV27 and J is TRBJ2-1; 12 bases fit TRBD1. The V gene's germline CDR1 is MNHEY and CDR2 SMNVEV (reference sequence). Trimming took 6 bases from V and 9 from J; bases not matched to a gene: 6. The CDR3 extends over 14 amino acids. CDR3 region: CASSAGTGGVEQFF. DNA of the CDR3: TGTGCCAGCAGCGCGGGGACAGGGGGCGTTGAGCAGTTCTTC.

The chain employs TRBV25-1 and TRBJ2-3; TRBD1 matches at 10 bases. This CDR3 is built from 14 residues. After removal of 5 bases from V and 5 bases from J, the junction contained 4 bases not matched to a gene. Germline V gene data show CDR1 as MGHDK and CDR2 as SYGVNS. The CDR3: CASSPRDRGDTQYF. In nucleotides, the CDR3 is TGTGCCAGCAGTCCTAGGGACAGGGGAGATACGCAGTATTTT.

DNA of the CDR3: TGCGCCAGCAGCCAAGGAGCGGGGGACCACTACGAGCAGTACTTC. Amino acid sequence: CASSQGAGDHYEQYF. The V gene is TRBV4-3, the J gene TRBJ2-7; 8 bases agree with TRBD2. The junction had 5 bases not matched to a gene; V was cut back by 1 base and J by 3 bases. Germline-derived CDR1 and CDR2 are LGHNA and YSLEER. The CDR3 is 15 amino acids.

This clone was picked up one time. The rearrangement links TRBV27 to TRBJ2-1, with 9 positions matching TRBD1. The V gene end was trimmed by 5 bases and the J gene end by 4 bases; junction bases not matched to a gene: 3. The CDR3 spans 14 residues. Germline V gene data show CDR1 as MNHEY and CDR2 as SMNVEV (reference sequence). CDR3 sequence: CASSTGGAYNEQFF. In nucleotides, the CDR3 is TGTGCCAGCAGTACAGGGGGCGCTTACAATGAGCAGTTCTTC.

The chain has TRBV6-5 and TRBJ2-2; TRBD1 matches 9 bases. Germline trimming cut 7 bases from V and 4 bases from J; bases unmatched to any gene: 7. This CDR3 has 15 residues. Germline CDR1 and CDR2: MNHEY and SVGAGI. The CDR3 region has the DNA TGTGCCAGCACCGCCTACAGGGGGCGCACCGGGGAGCTGTTTTTT. This translates into CASTAYRGRTGELFF.

The V call is TRBV9, the J call TRBJ2-3, with D unresolved. Deletions cut 1 base from V and 5 bases from J, with 11 bases between. Germline CDR1 reads SGDLS; CDR2 reads YYNGEE. This CDR3 is 14 amino acids long. CDR3 in DNA: TGTGCCAGCAGCGTATGGTCAGAAGTAGATACGCAGTATTTT. Amino acid sequence: CASSVWSEVDTQYF.

The rearrangement joins TRBV9 to TRBJ1-2; tentative D call: TRBD1 (5 bases). Germline-derived CDR1 and CDR2 are SGDLS and YYNGEE. CDR3 length: 13 amino acids. The V gene lost 0 bases and the J gene lost 8 bases, with 11 bases spanning the gap. CDR3 nucleotide sequence: TGTGCCAGCAGCGTAGAGGGAGGGGAGGGCTACACCTTC. Translating it yields CASSVEGGEGYTF.

The gene calls are TRBV24-1 and TRBJ1-5; D not resolved. Per the germline V gene, CDR1 is KGHDR and CDR2 is SFDVKD. The CDR3 runs to 16 residues. Trimming took off 5 bases at V and 3 bases at J, with 16 bases between the two ends. The CDR3 reads CATSGGKGRNNQPQHF. The CDR3 DNA reads TGTGCCACCAGTGGGGGAAAGGGCAGGAACAATCAGCCCCAGCATTTT.

The chain combines TRBV5-6 with TRBJ2-3; the match to TRBD1 covers 7 bases. V shed 4 bases, J shed 2 bases, and the junction held 10 bases outside the gene matches. This CDR3 contains 16 residues. Germline values: CDR1 SGHDT, CDR2 YYEEEE. The CDR3 is CASSVPTGYVTDTQYF. The CDR3 nucleotides are TGTGCCAGCAGCGTCCCGACAGGGTATGTCACAGATACGCAGTATTTT.

The chain combines TRBV12-3 or TRBV12-4 with TRBJ1-4, with D unclear. This CDR3 comprises 11 residues. Trimming took 6 bases from V and 10 from J, leaving 9 bases between them. CDR3 coding DNA: TGTGCCAGCAGCCCTGGCGTAAAACTGTTTTTT. This translates into CASSPGVKLFF.